These 21 T cell receptor beta chains share one sample of origin, sequenced in a study of blood T cell repertoires in COVID-19. The protocol was immunoSEQ multiplex PCR, while the TCRdb copy is restricted to in-frame clones and leaves out a portion. The sample includes around 320,000 clones, roughly nine tenths of them seen just once. The sequencing sample was made of PBMCs or T cells enriched from blood (not recorded which). These receptors originate from a woman in her thirties who had been exposed to COVID-19.

The V gene is TRBV28, the J gene TRBJ2-7, with 9 positions matching TRBD1. Germline V lookup: CDR1 MDHEN, CDR2 SYDVKM. The junction had 3 bases not matched to a gene; V was cut back by 4 bases and J by 2 bases. The CDR3 is 14 residues long. The CDR3 protein is CASSWDRATYEQYF. The CDR3 DNA is TGTGCCAGCAGTTGGGACAGGGCAACCTACGAGCAGTACTTC.

This clone has only a few counts. This chain uses TRBV5-1 with TRBJ1-2, with 9 bases lining up with TRBD1. CDR3 length: 16 amino acids. From germline, CDR1 is SGHRS and CDR2 YFSETQ. Losses at the gene ends were 1 base for V and 6 bases for J; bases not matched to a gene: 10. The CDR3 reads CASSLTGTGYFDGYTF. The CDR3 nucleotides are TGCGCCAGCAGCTTGACCGGGACAGGGTATTTCGATGGCTACACCTTC.

A single count supports this clone. The V call is TRBV7-8, the J call TRBJ2-1; D not resolved. The CDR3 contains 13 residues. The germline CDR1 and CDR2 sequences are SGHVS and FQNEAQ. V lost 1 base, J lost 4 bases, and 5 bases lay in between. The chain's CDR3 is CASSLERYNEQFF. The CDR3 region has the DNA TGTGCCAGCAGCTTAGAACGGTACAATGAGCAGTTCTTC. Full variable domain (rest looked up from reference TRBV7-8 and TRBJ2-1): GAGVSQSPRYKVAKRGQDVALRCDPISGHVSLFWYQQALGQGPEFLTYFQNEAQLDKSGLPSDRFFAERPEGSVSTLKIQRTQQEDSAVYLCASSLERYNEQFFGPGTRLTVL.

This clone showed up just a few times. At one end, the junction sequence differs from germline, possibly due to a read error. This chain uses TRBV7-9 with TRBJ1-2; D is undetermined. CDR3 length: 12 amino acids. The germline V gene encodes CDR1 SEHNR and CDR2 FQNEAQ (reference sequence). CDR3 in amino acids: CASSLSSEPPFF. CDR3 DNA: TGTGCCAGCAGCTTAAGTTCCGAGCCCCCTTTTTTC.

V usage is TRBV9 and J usage is TRBJ1-2; D may be TRBD1 (6 bases). In germline, CDR1 is SGDLS, CDR2 YYNGEE. The CDR3 contains 14 residues. Deletions cut 5 bases from V and 4 bases from J, with 15 bases between. The CDR3 spells CASRDYGGRYGYTF. The DNA of the CDR3 is TGTGCCAGCAGGGACTACGGGGGGCGCTATGGCTACACCTTC.

V gene TRBV9 combines with J gene TRBJ2-7, with 8 bases that match TRBD1. In germline, CDR1 is SGDLS, CDR2 YYNGEE. Trimming removed 0 bases from V and 3 bases from J; junction bases left unmatched: 5. This CDR3 is 15 amino acids long. The CDR3 DNA reads as TGTGCCAGCAGCGTAGGGCAGGGGGCAATCTACGAGCAGTACTTC. This codes for CASSVGQGAIYEQYF.

The V gene is TRBV2, the J gene TRBJ1-5; TRBD1 is a possible D gene (5 bases). The CDR3 spans 12 residues. CDR1 is SNHLY, CDR2 FYNNEI, per germline. V lost 6 bases and J 12 bases, leaving 15 bases between the germline ends. The CDR3 here is CASSQSRGYQHF. As DNA, the CDR3 is TGTGCCAGCAGCCAAAGTAGGGGCTACCAGCATTTT.

V is TRBV13 and J is TRBJ2-1, with 13 bases matching TRBD2. CDR3 length: 16 amino acids. CDR1 and CDR2 from the germline V gene are PRHDT and FYEKMQ (reference sequence). V lost 4 bases to trimming and J lost 9 bases; unmatched junction nucleotides: 9. DNA for the CDR3: TGTGCCAGCAGCTCCCGGGGGACTAGCGGGGTATCTGAGCAGTTCTTC. Its translation is CASSSRGTSGVSEQFF.

The chain has TRBV12-3 or TRBV12-4 and TRBJ2-3, with TRBD1 as a possible D gene (6 bases). V lost 6 bases and J 7 bases, leaving 14 bases between the germline ends. The CDR3 sequence is 13 residues long. The CDR3 nucleotides read TGTGCCAGCAGCTACGGCCAGGGGAATACGCAGTATTTT. Encoded protein: CASSYGQGNTQYF.

This clone was found once. The V call is TRBV19, the J call TRBJ2-7; a weak D match, TRBD2 (6 bases). V lost 3 bases and J lost 2, with 14 bases in between. This CDR3 region has 15 residues. Germline CDR1 LNHDA, CDR2 SQIVND (reference sequence). CDR3 region: CASSISLGGPYEQYF. CDR3 DNA sequence: TGTGCCAGTAGTATCTCTCTGGGGGGACCCTACGAGCAGTACTTC.

The chain employs TRBV10-3 and TRBJ1-6; maybe TRBD1 (5 bases). CDR1 is ENHRY and CDR2 is SYGVKD in the germline V gene. With 2 bases removed from V and 4 bases from J, the gap between germline ends came to 9 bases. CDR3 size: 15 residues. CDR3 residues: CAISERGPYNSPLHF. CDR3 DNA sequence: TGTGCCATCAGTGAGAGGGGTCCATATAATTCACCCCTCCACTTT.

V usage is TRBV5-4 and J usage is TRBJ1-1, with 7 bases aligning to TRBD1. V shed 6 bases, J shed 1 base, and the junction held 15 bases outside the gene matches. The length of the CDR3 is 17 residues. From germline, CDR1 is SGHNT and CDR2 YYREEE (reference sequence). The CDR3 reads CASTSPRPGQTNTEAFF. The CDR3 DNA follows: TGTGCCAGCACTTCCCCTAGACCGGGACAGACGAACACTGAAGCTTTCTTT. Based on the CDR3 plus reference TRBV5-4 and TRBJ1-1, the full variable domain is ETGVTQSPTHLIKTRGQQVTLRCSSQSGHNTVSWYQQALGQGPQFIFQYYREEENGRGNFPPRFSGLQFPNYSSELNVNALELDDSALYLCASTSPRPGQTNTEAFFGQGTRLTVV.

About this clone: The same CDR3 arises from other DNA sequences in this sample as well. The J gene is TRBJ2-5, the V gene TRBV5-1; the D is unclear. V was shortened by 0 bases and J by 1 base, with 7 bases between the two germline ends. Germline values: CDR1 SGHRS, CDR2 YFSETQ. This CDR3 is 14 amino acids long. Here the CDR3 reads CASSLDGSQETQYF. For the CDR3, the DNA is TGCGCCAGCAGCTTGGACGGTTCCCAAGAGACCCAGTACTTC.

The rearrangement uses TRBV27 and TRBJ2-3; 9 bases align to TRBD2. Germline values: CDR1 MNHEY, CDR2 SMNVEV (reference sequence). This CDR3 is built from 18 residues. V shed 6 bases and J 0 bases; nucleotides not matched to a gene: 13. CDR3 protein: CASSTPLSGGFSTDTQYF. CDR3 bases: TGTGCCAGCAGCACCCCCCTAAGCGGGGGGTTCAGCACAGATACGCAGTATTTT.

Comments on this clone: One end of the junction fails to match germline, which may point to a read error. This chain joins TRBV27 and TRBJ2-2; no clear D. The CDR3 is made up of 14 amino acids. Germline V gives CDR1 MNHEY, CDR2 SMNVEV (reference sequence). DNA for the CDR3: TGTGCCAGCAGTTTATACGAGAACTCCGGGGAGCTGTTTTTT. The encoded protein is CASSLYENSGELFF.

V gene TRBV2 combines with J gene TRBJ1-2; 7 nucleotides agree with TRBD1. This CDR3 is built from 14 residues. Germline V gives CDR1 SNHLY, CDR2 FYNNEI. V dropped 3 bases and J dropped 4; count of bases not matched to a gene: 5. The CDR3 DNA follows: TGTGCCAGCAGTGACAGGGGGATCGGCTATGGCTACACCTTC. Its translation: CASSDRGIGYGYTF.

This chain links TRBV30 with TRBJ1-4; D ambiguous. This CDR3 spans 13 amino acids. Trimming stripped 8 bases from V and 3 bases from J, with 13 bases between. Germline V lookup: CDR1 GTSNPN, CDR2 SVGIG (reference sequence). CDR3 in DNA: TGTGCCCGGTCTGGAGCCGCTAATGAAAAACTGTTTTTT. As protein: CARSGAANEKLFF.

This clone was counted once. The chain recombines TRBV4-2 with TRBJ2-6; D is uncertain. Between the trimmed V and J ends, which lost 0 bases and 2 bases, there was a span of 8 bases. Germline lookup yields CDR1 LGHNA and CDR2 YNFKEQ. The CDR3 contains 16 residues. The CDR3 DNA reads as TGTGCCAGCAGCCAAGATCCAGGCGCTGGGGCCAACGTCCTGACTTTC. Translating it yields CASSQDPGAGANVLTF.

DNA for the CDR3: TGCGCCAGCAGCGCAGCCCGACAGGGGGCGAGTGGCTACACCTTC. Amino acids: CASSAARQGASGYTF. This chain joins TRBV5-1 and TRBJ1-2; 10 nucleotides match TRBD1. This CDR3 spans 15 amino acids. Germline CDR1 and CDR2: SGHRS and YFSETQ. The V segment lost 4 bases and the J segment 7 bases; nucleotides outside the gene matches: 10.

The chain recombines TRBV6-5 with TRBJ1-2; perhaps TRBD1 as D (5 bases). Germline V lookup: CDR1 MNHEY, CDR2 SVGAGI. CDR3 size: 13 residues. V was cut by 8 bases and J by 7 bases, with 17 bases left in between. The CDR3 region is CASSLMAGPGYTF. CDR3 bases: TGTGCCAGCTCACTCATGGCAGGGCCTGGCTACACCTTC.

This chain uses TRBV6-5 with TRBJ2-7; TRBD1 aligns across 9 bases. The CDR3 covers 15 residues. The J segment lost 3 bases and the V segment lost 6 bases, leaving 9 bases of the junction unmatched. Germline V gene data show CDR1 as MNHEY and CDR2 as SVGAGI. CDR3 nucleotide sequence: TGTGCCAGCAGCGGGGGACAGGGAAGAAGCTACGAGCAGTACTTC. Its translation: CASSGGQGRSYEQYF.